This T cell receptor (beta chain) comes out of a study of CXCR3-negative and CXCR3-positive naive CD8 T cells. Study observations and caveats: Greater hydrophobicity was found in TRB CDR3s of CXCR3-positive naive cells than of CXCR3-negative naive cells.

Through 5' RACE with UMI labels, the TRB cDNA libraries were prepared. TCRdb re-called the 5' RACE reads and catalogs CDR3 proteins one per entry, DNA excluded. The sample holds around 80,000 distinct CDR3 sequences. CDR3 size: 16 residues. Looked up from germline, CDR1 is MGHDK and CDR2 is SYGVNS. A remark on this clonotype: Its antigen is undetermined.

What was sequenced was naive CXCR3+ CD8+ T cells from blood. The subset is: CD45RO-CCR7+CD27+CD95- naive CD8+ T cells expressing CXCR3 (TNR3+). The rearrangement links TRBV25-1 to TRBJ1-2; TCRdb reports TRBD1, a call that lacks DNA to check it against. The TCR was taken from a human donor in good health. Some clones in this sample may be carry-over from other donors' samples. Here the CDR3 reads CASSDYRGRDDYGYTF.